This T cell receptor (beta chain) is from a study of blood T cells in healthy people across ages. The study, taken as a whole, reports: In these data, TCR beta diversity tracked strongly with naive T cell percentage. CMV status of donors was unknown, possibly confounding expanded clonotype changes. The long-lived group displayed more naive CD4+ cells, plus higher diversity, than the aged donors did.

Unmatched junction bases numbered 4, after V lost 4 bases and J lost 0 bases. CDR3 length equals 17 residues. Germline CDR1 MGHRA, CDR2 YSYEKL. A sample-barcoded 5' primer and a J-beta primer mix were used in a second PCR of roughly 6 to 11 cycles. Via MiXCR, TCRdb re-called the 5' RACE reads, giving one row per CDR3 protein. This repertoire shows about 1.1 million distinct CDR3 sequences, 35% to 45% found once; its top ten account for around 14%. This clonotype was seen more than once but under ten times. What it binds is unknown. This chain connects TRBV4-1 to TRBJ2-3; 13 bases are a match to TRBD2. This clonotype was obtained from a man between 18 and 29 years old in good health. The specimen was blood. The CDR3 nucleotides read TGCGCCAGCAGCCGTGGACTAGCGGGGGCTAGCACAGATACGCAGTATTTT. Amino acids: CASSRGLAGASTDTQYF.